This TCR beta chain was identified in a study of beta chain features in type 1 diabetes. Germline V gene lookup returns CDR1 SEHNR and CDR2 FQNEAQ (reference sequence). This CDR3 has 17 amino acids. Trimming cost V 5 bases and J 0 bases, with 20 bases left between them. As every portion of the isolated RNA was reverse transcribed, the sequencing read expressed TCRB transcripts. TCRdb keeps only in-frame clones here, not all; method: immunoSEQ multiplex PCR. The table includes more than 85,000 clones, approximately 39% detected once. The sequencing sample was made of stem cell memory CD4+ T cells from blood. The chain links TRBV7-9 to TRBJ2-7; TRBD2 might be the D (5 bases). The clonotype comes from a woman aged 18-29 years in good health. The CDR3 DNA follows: TGTGCCAGCAGCGGAAGCGGTAGGACCCTTAACTCCTACGAGCAGTACTTC. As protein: CASSGSGRTLNSYEQYF.